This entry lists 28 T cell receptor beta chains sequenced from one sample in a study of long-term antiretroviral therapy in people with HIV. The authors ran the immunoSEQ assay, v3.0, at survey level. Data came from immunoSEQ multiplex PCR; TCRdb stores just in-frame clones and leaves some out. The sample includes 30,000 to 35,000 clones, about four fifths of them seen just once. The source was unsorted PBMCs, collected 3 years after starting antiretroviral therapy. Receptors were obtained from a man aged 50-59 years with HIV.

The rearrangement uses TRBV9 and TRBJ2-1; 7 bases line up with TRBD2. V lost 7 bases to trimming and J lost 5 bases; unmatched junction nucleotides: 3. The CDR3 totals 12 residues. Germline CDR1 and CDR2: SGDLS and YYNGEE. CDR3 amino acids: CASGTMNNEQFF. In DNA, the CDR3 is TGTGCCAGCGGGACTATGAACAATGAGCAGTTCTTC.

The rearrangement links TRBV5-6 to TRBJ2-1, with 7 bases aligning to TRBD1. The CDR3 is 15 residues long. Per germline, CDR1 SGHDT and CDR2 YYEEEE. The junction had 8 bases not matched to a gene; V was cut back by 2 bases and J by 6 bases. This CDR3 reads CASSFTGTVVNEQFF. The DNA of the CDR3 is TGTGCCAGCAGCTTCACCGGGACAGTCGTCAATGAGCAGTTCTTC.

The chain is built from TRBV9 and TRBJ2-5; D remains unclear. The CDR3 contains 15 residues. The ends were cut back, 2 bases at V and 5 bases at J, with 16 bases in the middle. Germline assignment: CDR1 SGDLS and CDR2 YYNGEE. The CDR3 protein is CASSVGGLVSETQYF. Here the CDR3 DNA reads TGTGCCAGCAGCGTCGGTGGGCTTGTTTCGGAGACCCAGTACTTC. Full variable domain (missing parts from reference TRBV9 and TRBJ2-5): DSGVTQTPKHLITATGQRVTLRCSPRSGDLSVYWYQQSLDQGLQFLIQYYNGEERAKGNILERFSAQQFPDLHSELNLSSLELGDSALYFCASSVGGLVSETQYFGPGTRLLVL.

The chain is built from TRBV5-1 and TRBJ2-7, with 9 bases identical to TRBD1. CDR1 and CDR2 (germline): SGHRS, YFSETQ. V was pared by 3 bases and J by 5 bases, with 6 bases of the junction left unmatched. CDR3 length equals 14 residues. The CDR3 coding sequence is TGCGCCAGCAGCTACCGGGACAGGGCCGACGAGCAGTACTTC. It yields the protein CASSYRDRADEQYF.

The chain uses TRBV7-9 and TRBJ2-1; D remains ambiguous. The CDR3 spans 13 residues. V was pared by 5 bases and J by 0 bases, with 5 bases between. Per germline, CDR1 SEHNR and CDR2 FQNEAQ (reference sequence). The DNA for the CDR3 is TGTGCCAGCAGCCAGAGCTCCTACAATGAGCAGTTCTTC. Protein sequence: CASSQSSYNEQFF. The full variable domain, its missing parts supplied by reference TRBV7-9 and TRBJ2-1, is DTGVSQNPRHKITKRGQNVTFRCDPISEHNRLYWYRQTLGQGPEFLTYFQNEAQLEKSRLLSDRFSAERPKGSFSTLEIQRTEQGDSAMYLCASSQSSYNEQFFGPGTRLTVL.

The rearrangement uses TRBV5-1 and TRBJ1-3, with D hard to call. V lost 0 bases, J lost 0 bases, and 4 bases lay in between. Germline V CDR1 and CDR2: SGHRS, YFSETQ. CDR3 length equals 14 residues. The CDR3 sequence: CASSLEFSGNTIYF. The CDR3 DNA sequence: TGCGCCAGCAGCTTGGAGTTCTCTGGAAACACCATATATTTT. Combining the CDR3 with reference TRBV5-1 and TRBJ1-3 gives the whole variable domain KAGVTQTPRYLIKTRGQQVTLSCSPISGHRSVSWYQQTPGQGLQFLFEYFSETQRNKGNFPGRFSGRQFSNSRSEMNVSTLELGDSALYLCASSLEFSGNTIYFGEGSWLTVV.

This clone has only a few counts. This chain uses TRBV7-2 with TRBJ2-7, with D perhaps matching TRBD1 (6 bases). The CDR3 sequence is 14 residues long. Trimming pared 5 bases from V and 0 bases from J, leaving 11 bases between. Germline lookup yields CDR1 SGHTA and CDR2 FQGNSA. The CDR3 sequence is CASSPDRSSYEQYF. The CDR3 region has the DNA TGTGCCAGCAGCCCCGACAGGAGCTCCTACGAGCAGTACTTC.

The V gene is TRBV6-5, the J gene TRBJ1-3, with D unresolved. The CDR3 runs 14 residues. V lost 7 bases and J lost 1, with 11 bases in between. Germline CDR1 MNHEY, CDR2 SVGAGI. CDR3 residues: CASILQPSGNTIYF. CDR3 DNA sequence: TGTGCCAGCATACTACAGCCTTCTGGAAACACCATATATTTT.

CDR3 in amino acids: CASSPTENTGELFF. The CDR3 DNA is TGTGCCAGCAGCCCTACTGAGAACACCGGGGAGCTGTTTTTT. The rearrangement uses TRBV7-3 and TRBJ2-2; no clear D. This CDR3 comprises 14 residues. Trimming stripped 5 bases from V and 1 base from J, with 8 bases between. Per the germline V gene, CDR1 is SGHTA and CDR2 is FQGTGA.

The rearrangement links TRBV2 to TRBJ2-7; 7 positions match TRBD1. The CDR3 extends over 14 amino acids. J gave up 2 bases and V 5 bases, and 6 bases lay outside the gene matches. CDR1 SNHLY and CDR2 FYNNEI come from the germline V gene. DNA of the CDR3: TGTGCCAGCAGTCACCGGGACAGCCCCTACGAGCAGTACTTC. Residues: CASSHRDSPYEQYF.

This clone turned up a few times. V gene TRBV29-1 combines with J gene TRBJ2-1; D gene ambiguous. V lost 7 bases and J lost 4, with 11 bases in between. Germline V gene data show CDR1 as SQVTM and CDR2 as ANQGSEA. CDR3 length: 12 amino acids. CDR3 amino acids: CSAPGLYNEQFF. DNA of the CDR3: TGCAGCGCCCCAGGCCTGTACAATGAGCAGTTCTTC.

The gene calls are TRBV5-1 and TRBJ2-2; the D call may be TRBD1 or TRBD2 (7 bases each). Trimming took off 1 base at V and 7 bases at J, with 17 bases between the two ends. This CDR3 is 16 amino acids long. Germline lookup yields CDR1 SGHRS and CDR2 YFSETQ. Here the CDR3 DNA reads TGCGCCAGCAGCTTGTGGGAGGGGGCGCTCGGCGGGGAGCTGTTTTTT. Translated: CASSLWEGALGGELFF.

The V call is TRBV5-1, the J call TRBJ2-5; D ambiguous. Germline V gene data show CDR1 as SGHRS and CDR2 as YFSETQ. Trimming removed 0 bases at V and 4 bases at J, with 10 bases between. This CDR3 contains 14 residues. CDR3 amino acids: CASSLATYRETQYF. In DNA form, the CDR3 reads TGCGCCAGCAGCTTGGCTACGTATCGAGAGACCCAGTACTTC.

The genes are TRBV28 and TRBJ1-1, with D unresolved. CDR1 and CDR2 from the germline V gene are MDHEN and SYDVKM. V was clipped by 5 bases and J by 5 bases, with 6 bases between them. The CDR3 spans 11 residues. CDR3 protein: CASSTPTEAFF. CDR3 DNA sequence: TGTGCCAGCAGTACACCAACTGAAGCTTTCTTT.

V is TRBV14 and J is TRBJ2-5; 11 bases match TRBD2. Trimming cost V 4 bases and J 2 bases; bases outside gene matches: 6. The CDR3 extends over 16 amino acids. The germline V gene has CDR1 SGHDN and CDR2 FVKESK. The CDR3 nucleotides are TGTGCCAGCAGCCGGCGACTAGCGGGGTGGCAAGAGACCCAGTACTTC. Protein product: CASSRRLAGWQETQYF.

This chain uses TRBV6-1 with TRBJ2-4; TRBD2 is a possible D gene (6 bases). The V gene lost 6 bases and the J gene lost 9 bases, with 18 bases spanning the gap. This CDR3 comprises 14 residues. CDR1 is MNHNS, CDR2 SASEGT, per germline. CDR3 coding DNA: TGTGCCAGCAGCCAAGGGGCCTGGAGGGGCATTCAGTACTTC. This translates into CASSQGAWRGIQYF.

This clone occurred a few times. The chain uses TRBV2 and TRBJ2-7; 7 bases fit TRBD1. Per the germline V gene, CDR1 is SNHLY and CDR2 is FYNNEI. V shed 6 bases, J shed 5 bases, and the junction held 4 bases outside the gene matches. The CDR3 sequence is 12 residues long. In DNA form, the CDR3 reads TGTGCCAGCAGGAGGGACAGTGACGAGCAGTACTTC. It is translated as CASRRDSDEQYF.

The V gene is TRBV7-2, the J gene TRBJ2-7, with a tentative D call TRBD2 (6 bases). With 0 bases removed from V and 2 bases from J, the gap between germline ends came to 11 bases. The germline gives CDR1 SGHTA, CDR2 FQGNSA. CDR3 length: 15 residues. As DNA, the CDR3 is TGTGCCAGCAGCTTAGCAGCTAGCGAAGCCTACGAGCAGTACTTC. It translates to CASSLAASEAYEQYF. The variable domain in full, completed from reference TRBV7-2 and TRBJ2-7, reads GAGVSQSPSNKVTEKGKDVELRCDPISGHTALYWYRQSLGQGLEFLIYFQGNSAPDKSGLPSDRFSAERTGGSVSTLTIQRTQQEDSAVYLCASSLAASEAYEQYFGPGTRLTVT.

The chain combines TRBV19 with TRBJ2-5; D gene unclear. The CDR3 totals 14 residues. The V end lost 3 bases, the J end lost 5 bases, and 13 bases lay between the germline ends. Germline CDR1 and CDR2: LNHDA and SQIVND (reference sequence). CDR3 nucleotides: TGTGCCAGTAGTATTGACAACGGTTGGGAGACCCAGTACTTC. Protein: CASSIDNGWETQYF. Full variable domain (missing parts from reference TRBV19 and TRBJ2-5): DGGITQSPKYLFRKEGQNVTLSCEQNLNHDAMYWYRQDPGQGLRLIYYSQIVNDFQKGDIAEGYSVSREKKESFPLTVTSAQKNPTAFYLCASSIDNGWETQYFGPGTRLLVL.

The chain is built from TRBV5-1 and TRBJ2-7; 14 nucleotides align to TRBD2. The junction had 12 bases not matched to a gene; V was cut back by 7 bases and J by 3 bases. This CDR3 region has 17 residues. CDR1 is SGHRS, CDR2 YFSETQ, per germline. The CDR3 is CASSRGTSGSGDYEQYF. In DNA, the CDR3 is TGCGCCAGCTCCCGTGGGACTAGCGGGAGTGGTGACTACGAGCAGTACTTC.

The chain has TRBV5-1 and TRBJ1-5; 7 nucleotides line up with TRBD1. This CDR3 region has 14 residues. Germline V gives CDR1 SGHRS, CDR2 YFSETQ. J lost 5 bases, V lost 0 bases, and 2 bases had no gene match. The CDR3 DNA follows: TGCGCCAGCAGCTTGGGACAGGGCCATCAGCCCCAGCATTTT. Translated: CASSLGQGHQPQHF.

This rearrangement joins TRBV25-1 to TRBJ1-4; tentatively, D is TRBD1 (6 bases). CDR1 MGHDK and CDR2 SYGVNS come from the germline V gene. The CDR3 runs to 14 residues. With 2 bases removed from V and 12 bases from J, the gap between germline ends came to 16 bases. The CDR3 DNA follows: TGTGCCAGCAGTGAAACAGCGGTTAGGGGGGAACTGTTTTTT. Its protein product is CASSETAVRGELFF.

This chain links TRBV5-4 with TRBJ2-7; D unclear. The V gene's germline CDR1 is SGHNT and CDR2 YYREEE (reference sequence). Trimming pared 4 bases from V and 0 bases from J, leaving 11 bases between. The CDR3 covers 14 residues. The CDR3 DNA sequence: TGTGCCAGCAGCCCCAAATTTACCTCCTACGAGCAGTACTTC. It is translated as CASSPKFTSYEQYF. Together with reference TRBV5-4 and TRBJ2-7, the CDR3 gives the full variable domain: ETGVTQSPTHLIKTRGQQVTLRCSSQSGHNTVSWYQQALGQGPQFIFQYYREEENGRGNFPPRFSGLQFPNYSSELNVNALELDDSALYLCASSPKFTSYEQYFGPGTRLTVT.

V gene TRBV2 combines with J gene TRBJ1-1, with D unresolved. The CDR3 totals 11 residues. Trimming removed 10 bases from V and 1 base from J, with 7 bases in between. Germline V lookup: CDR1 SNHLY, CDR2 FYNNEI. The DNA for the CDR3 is TGTGCCACCCTCCGGAACACTGAAGCTTTCTTT. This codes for CATLRNTEAFF.

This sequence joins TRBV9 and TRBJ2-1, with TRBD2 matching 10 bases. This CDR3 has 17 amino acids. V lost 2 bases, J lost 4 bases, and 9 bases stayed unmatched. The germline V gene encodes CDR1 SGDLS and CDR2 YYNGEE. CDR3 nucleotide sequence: TGTGCCAGCAGCGTTTCCTCTAGCGGGAGACGGTACAATGAGCAGTTCTTC. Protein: CASSVSSSGRRYNEQFF.

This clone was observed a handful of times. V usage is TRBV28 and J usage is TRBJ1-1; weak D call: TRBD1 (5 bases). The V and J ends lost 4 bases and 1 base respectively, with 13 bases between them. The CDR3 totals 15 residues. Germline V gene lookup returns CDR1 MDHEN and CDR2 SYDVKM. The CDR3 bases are TGTGCCAGCAGTTCTATGGACGGGGGGAACACTGAAGCTTTCTTT. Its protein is CASSSMDGGNTEAFF. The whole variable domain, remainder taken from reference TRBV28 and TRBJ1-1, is DVKVTQSSRYLVKRTGEKVFLECVQDMDHENMFWYRQDPGLGLRLIYFSYDVKMKEKGDIPEGYSVSREKKERFSLILESASTNQTSMYLCASSSMDGGNTEAFFGQGTRLTVV.

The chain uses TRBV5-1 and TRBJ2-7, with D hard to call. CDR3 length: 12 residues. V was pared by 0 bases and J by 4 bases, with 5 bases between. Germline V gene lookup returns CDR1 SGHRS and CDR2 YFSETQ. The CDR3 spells CASSLGLYEQYF. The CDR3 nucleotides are TGCGCCAGCAGCTTGGGGCTTTACGAGCAGTACTTC.

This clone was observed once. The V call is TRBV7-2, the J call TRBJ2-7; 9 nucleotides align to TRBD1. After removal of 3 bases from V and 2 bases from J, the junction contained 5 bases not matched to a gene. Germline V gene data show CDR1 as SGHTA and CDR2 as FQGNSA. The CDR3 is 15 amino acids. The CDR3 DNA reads TGTGCCAGCAGCTTGTCCGGGACAGGGACCTACGAGCAGTACTTC. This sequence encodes CASSLSGTGTYEQYF.